The source of this T cell receptor (beta chain) is a study of T-cell reconstitution after alpha-beta-depleted transplantation in children. Germline loops: CDR1 KGHSH, CDR2 LQKENI. The V and J ends lost 3 bases and 2 bases respectively, with 14 bases between them. The length of the CDR3 is 15 residues. This clonotype was recorded a few times. Molecular barcoding with unique molecular identifiers was used for the TCRbeta library. TCRdb re-called the PCR reads with MiXCR, one entry per CDR3 protein. Of 500,000 to 650,000 distinct CDR3 sequences listed, over 10% are singletons. The rearrangement uses TRBV18 and TRBJ2-7; D may be TRBD1 (6 bases). The TCR originated in a male patient younger than 18 who had a stem cell transplant for acute myeloid leukemia, so the T cells may come from the graft donor. The sequencing used PBMCs, mostly from graft donor cells, collected 360 days after TCRalphabeta/CD19-depleted stem cell transplant. Here the CDR3 reads CASSPLPQGAYEQYF. For the CDR3, the DNA is TGTGCCAGCTCACCTCTTCCACAGGGAGCCTACGAGCAGTACTTC.